The sequence of this T cell receptor (beta chain) was determined in a study of tumor and adjacent non-tumor tissue in lung cancer. Turning to the study itself: Patients comprised 12 adenocarcinoma, a couple of squamous cell carcinoma and 1 small cell lung cancer. Patients were aged roughly 31 to 76, 10 men and a handful of women, stage I to III.

Overall study results and limits: Compared with tumor, normal lung showed significantly lower TCR diversity.

Concerning this clonotype: Its antigen is as yet unknown. The junction shows a germline mismatch at one end, possibly a read error.

Three rounds of nested PCR, following a modified ARM-PCR protocol, produced the TCRbeta library. TCRdb fed the multiplex PCR reads into MiXCR, producing one record per CDR3 protein. Among 90,000 to 130,000 distinct CDR3 sequences listed, roughly 84% were seen once. No cell sorting was done before RNA was extracted from the tissue. The CDR3 runs to 17 residues. The sequenced material came from lung tumor tissue. This sequence originates from a man in his sixties or seventies with non-small cell lung cancer. This chain uses TRBV12-3 or TRBV12-4 with TRBJ2-1, with TRBD2 identical over 9 bases. CDR3 sequence: CASSLGSGGRLNIEQFF. The CDR3 nucleotides are TGTGCGAGCAGTTTAGGTAGCGGGGGTCGCCTCAACATTGAGCAGTTCTTC.